The 6 T cell receptor beta chains given below trace back to one sample, sequenced in a study of blood T cell repertoires in COVID-19. Sequencing used immunoSEQ multiplex PCR; TCRdb keeps in-frame clones, though not all of them. The profile shows a few hundred thousand clones, around nine tenths of them singletons. The sample taken for sequencing was peripheral blood. The receptors here all came from a man aged 40-50 years who had recovered from COVID-19.

This clone was seen just once. The chain combines TRBV2 with TRBJ2-7; possibly TRBD1 for D (7 bases). CDR3 length: 14 residues. V lost 10 bases and J lost 1, with 17 bases in between. Looked up from germline, CDR1 is SNHLY and CDR2 is FYNNEI. CDR3 residues: CATLVEGASYEQYF. The CDR3 nucleotides read TGTGCCACACTCGTGGAGGGGGCGTCCTACGAGCAGTACTTC.

This clone came up a few times. The V gene is TRBV18, the J gene TRBJ2-1; 8 positions match TRBD2. Germline-derived CDR1 and CDR2 are KGHSH and LQKENI. With V trimmed by 2 bases and J by 5 bases, 8 bases remained unmatched. The CDR3 sequence is 16 residues long. CDR3 sequence (DNA): TGTGCCAGCTCACCATTGGCGGGGGGTACAAACAATGAGCAGTTCTTC. Its protein product is CASSPLAGGTNNEQFF.

The V call is TRBV9, the J call TRBJ2-1, with D perhaps TRBD2 (5 bases). CDR3 length: 12 residues. Germline CDR1 reads SGDLS; CDR2 reads YYNGEE. V was cut by 3 bases and J by 5 bases, with 6 bases left in between. CDR3 loop: CASSEADNEQFF. In nucleotides, the CDR3 is TGTGCCAGCAGCGAAGCGGACAATGAGCAGTTCTTC.

J is TRBJ2-1 and V is TRBV19; the D gene is possibly TRBD1 (6 bases). V lost 4 bases to trimming and J lost 2 bases, with 12 bases between them. This CDR3 is 15 amino acids long. Germline loops: CDR1 LNHDA, CDR2 SQIVND (reference sequence). DNA of the CDR3: TGTGCCAGTAGTACCACAGGGCTAGCCTACAATGAGCAGTTCTTC. It encodes CASSTTGLAYNEQFF.

The rearrangement joins TRBV6-5 to TRBJ2-5; 13 nucleotides match TRBD2. V was pared by 0 bases and J by 4 bases, with 2 bases of the junction left unmatched. This CDR3 region has 16 residues. Germline V CDR1 and CDR2: MNHEY, SVGAGI. The CDR3 loop is CASSYSGLAGRETQYF. The CDR3 DNA reads as TGTGCCAGCAGTTACTCGGGACTAGCGGGACGAGAGACCCAGTACTTC.

This clone was seen a single time. The J gene is TRBJ2-5, the V gene TRBV4-3, with 7 nucleotides matching TRBD1. Looked up from germline, CDR1 is LGHNA and CDR2 is YSLEER. This CDR3 is built from 16 residues. V lost 0 bases, J lost 2 bases, and 6 bases stayed unmatched. The CDR3 nucleotides read TGCGCCAGCAGCCAAGATTCGAGACAGGGACAAGAGACCCAGTACTTC. As protein: CASSQDSRQGQETQYF.